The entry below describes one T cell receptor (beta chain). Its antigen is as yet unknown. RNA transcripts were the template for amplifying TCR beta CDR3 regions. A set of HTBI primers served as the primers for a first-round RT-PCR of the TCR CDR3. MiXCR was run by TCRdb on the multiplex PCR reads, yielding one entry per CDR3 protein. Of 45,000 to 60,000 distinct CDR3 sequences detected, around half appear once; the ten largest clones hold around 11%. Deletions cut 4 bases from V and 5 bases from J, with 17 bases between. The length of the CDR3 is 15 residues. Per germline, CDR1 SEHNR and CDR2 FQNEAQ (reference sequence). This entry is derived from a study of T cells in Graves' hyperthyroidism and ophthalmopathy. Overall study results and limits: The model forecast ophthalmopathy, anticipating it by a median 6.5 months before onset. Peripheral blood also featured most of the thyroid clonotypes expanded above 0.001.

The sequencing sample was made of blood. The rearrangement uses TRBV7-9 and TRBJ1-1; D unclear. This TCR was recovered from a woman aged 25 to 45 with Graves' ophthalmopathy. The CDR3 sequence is CASSSVRGGETEAFF. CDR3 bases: TGTGCCAGCAGCTCCGTCCGGGGAGGAGAGACTGAAGCTTTCTTT.